This TCR beta chain was recovered during a study of blood T cell repertoires in COVID-19. Study information: Sites across the United States, Italy and Spain contributed samples from acute and convalescent COVID-19. In each case, the material was cDNA or gDNA derived from T cells, B-cell-depleted T cells, or PBMCs.

The CDR3 length is 16 residues. Germline CDR1 reads SGHRS; CDR2 reads YFSETQ. The ends were cut back, 0 bases at V and 0 bases at J, with 13 bases in the middle. This clone turned up a few times. As originally analysed: Estimation of nucleated cell counts was performed using reference gene primer amplification. Clones were read by immunoSEQ multiplex PCR, and TCRdb kept only the in-frame ones, dropping some. V, J and clone size were drawn from that table, and D and trimming were deduced from the DNA. Among approximately 320,000 clones listed, approximately 85% were seen once. This rearrangement joins TRBV5-1 to TRBJ2-7; weak D call: TRBD2 (5 bases). This TCR was sampled from a human donor in a cohort sampled during active COVID-19. Sequenced input: peripheral blood. The CDR3 protein is CASSLALGENSYEQYF. CDR3 bases: TGCGCCAGCAGCTTGGCCTTGGGAGAGAACTCCTACGAGCAGTACTTC.